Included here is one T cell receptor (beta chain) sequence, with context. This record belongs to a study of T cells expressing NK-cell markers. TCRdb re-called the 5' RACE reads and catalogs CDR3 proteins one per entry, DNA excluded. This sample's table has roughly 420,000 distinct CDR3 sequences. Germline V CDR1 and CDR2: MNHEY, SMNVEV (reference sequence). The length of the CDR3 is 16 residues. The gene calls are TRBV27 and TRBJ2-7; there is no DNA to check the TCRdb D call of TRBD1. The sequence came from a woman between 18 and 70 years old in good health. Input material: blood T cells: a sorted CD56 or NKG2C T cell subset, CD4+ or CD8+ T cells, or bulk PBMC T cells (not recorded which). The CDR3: CASSPNPGGSSYEQYF.